These 26 T cell receptor beta chains were all obtained from the same sample, sequenced in a study of OX40 agonist ivuxolimab in advanced cancers. The method was immunoSEQ multiplex PCR; TCRdb's version includes in-frame clones alone and lacks a portion of them. The table has about 12,000 clones, 84% seen once. Sequencing was performed on CD4+ or CD8+ T cells sorted from blood, taken in a trial of the OX40 agonist ivuxolimab. These receptors were collected from an adult with an advanced solid tumor such as melanoma, head and neck, liver or kidney cancer.

V gene TRBV6-5 combines with J gene TRBJ2-7, with D uncertain. The V gene's germline CDR1 is MNHEY and CDR2 SVGAGI. Trimming pared 0 bases from V and 7 bases from J, leaving 10 bases between. CDR3 length: 13 residues. CDR3 protein: CASSYSAQGEQYF. In DNA form, the CDR3 reads TGTGCCAGCAGTTACTCCGCCCAAGGAGAGCAGTACTTC.

Here the CDR3 reads CASSLVTGAVVETQYF. The CDR3 bases are TGTGCCAGCAGCTTAGTGACGGGAGCGGTAGTAGAGACCCAGTACTTC. V gene TRBV7-9 combines with J gene TRBJ2-5, with TRBD2 as a possible D gene (6 bases). Between the trimmed V and J ends, which lost 1 base and 4 bases, there was a span of 16 bases. CDR3 length equals 16 residues. Per the germline V gene, CDR1 is SEHNR and CDR2 is FQNEAQ (reference sequence).

This chain connects TRBV28 to TRBJ1-5, with D unclear. The V and J ends lost 5 bases and 3 bases respectively, with 17 bases between them. This CDR3 has 16 residues. CDR1 and CDR2 (germline): MDHEN, SYDVKM. CDR3 sequence reads: CASSLLDPQDNQPQHF. The CDR3 coding sequence is TGTGCCAGCAGTCTTCTTGACCCCCAGGACAATCAGCCCCAGCATTTT.

This sequence joins TRBV5-1 and TRBJ2-3, with a weak D call TRBD1 (5 bases). The germline V and J ends were trimmed by 4 bases and 3 bases, with 12 bases remaining between them. Germline-derived CDR1 and CDR2 are SGHRS and YFSETQ. There are 14 residues in the CDR3. CDR3 region: CASSPGYRTDTQYF. Here the CDR3 DNA reads TGCGCCAGCAGCCCAGGGTATCGGACAGATACGCAGTATTTT.

V is TRBV28 and J is TRBJ2-3; D perhaps matches TRBD2 (6 bases). CDR1 and CDR2 from the germline V gene are MDHEN and SYDVKM. V was trimmed by 1 base and J by 7 bases, leaving 12 bases between them. CDR3 length: 14 amino acids. CDR3 DNA sequence: TGTGCCAGCAGTTTATTGGCAGGGAGGCATACGCAGTATTTT. This translates into CASSLLAGRHTQYF.

The chain couples TRBV4-3 to TRBJ1-2; 10 positions agree with TRBD1. The germline V gene encodes CDR1 LGHNA and CDR2 YSLEER. J gave up 3 bases and V 3 bases, and 7 bases lay outside the gene matches. This CDR3 comprises 16 residues. CDR3 residues: CASSHVGQGIDYGYTF. DNA of the CDR3: TGCGCCAGCAGCCACGTGGGACAGGGGATCGACTATGGCTACACCTTC.

V gene TRBV2 combines with J gene TRBJ2-6; D unclear. Germline values: CDR1 SNHLY, CDR2 FYNNEI. The CDR3 has 17 residues. With 3 bases removed from V and 0 bases from J, the gap between germline ends came to 12 bases. CDR3 sequence reads: CASSDAPAPSGANVLTF. Written as DNA, the CDR3 is TGTGCCAGCAGTGACGCCCCAGCCCCCTCTGGGGCCAACGTCCTGACTTTC.

This clone was seen a handful of times. The chain links TRBV4-1 to TRBJ1-1; a weak D match, TRBD1 (5 bases). Looked up from germline, CDR1 is MGHRA and CDR2 is YSYEKL. CDR3 size: 11 residues. V was clipped by 3 bases and J by 8 bases, with 7 bases between them. For the CDR3, the DNA is TGCGCCAGCAGCCAGGGGACCGAAGCTTTCTTT. This gives the protein CASSQGTEAFF.

The chain uses TRBV6-1 and TRBJ2-2; TRBD1 aligns across 9 bases. Looked up from germline, CDR1 is MNHNS and CDR2 is SASEGT. This CDR3 region has 14 residues. Unmatched junction bases numbered 0, after V lost 4 bases and J lost 3 bases. The CDR3 sequence is CASSGQGDTGELFF. CDR3 in DNA: TGTGCCAGCAGTGGACAGGGGGACACCGGGGAGCTGTTTTTT.

This clone was found once. The chain combines TRBV27 with TRBJ2-1; tentatively, D is TRBD2 (5 bases). This CDR3 contains 15 residues. The germline V and J ends were trimmed by 4 bases and 0 bases, with 10 bases remaining between them. Looked up from germline, CDR1 is MNHEY and CDR2 is SMNVEV (reference sequence). CDR3 protein: CASSSVRGSYNEQFF. In nucleotides, the CDR3 is TGTGCCAGCAGTTCCGTTCGGGGCTCCTACAATGAGCAGTTCTTC.

The chain is built from TRBV5-4 and TRBJ2-5; TRBD1 matches at 10 bases. Per germline, CDR1 SGHNT and CDR2 YYREEE (reference sequence). V lost 2 bases, J lost 3 bases, and 4 bases stayed unmatched. The CDR3 length is 15 residues. CDR3: CASSFGTGEEETQYF. The CDR3 coding sequence is TGTGCCAGCAGCTTTGGGACAGGGGAGGAAGAGACCCAGTACTTC. Full variable domain (rest looked up from reference TRBV5-4 and TRBJ2-5): ETGVTQSPTHLIKTRGQQVTLRCSSQSGHNTVSWYQQALGQGPQFIFQYYREEENGRGNFPPRFSGLQFPNYSSELNVNALELDDSALYLCASSFGTGEEETQYFGPGTRLLVL.

The chain joins TRBV6-6 to TRBJ2-7, with a weak D call TRBD2 (6 bases). Trimming pared 6 bases from V and 3 bases from J, leaving 18 bases between. Germline loops: CDR1 MNHNY, CDR2 SVGAGI (reference sequence). The CDR3 covers 15 residues. CDR3: CASSPPGARVYEQYF. For the CDR3, the DNA is TGTGCCAGCAGCCCACCGGGAGCAAGGGTCTACGAGCAGTACTTC.

The rearrangement links TRBV19 to TRBJ1-1; a weak D match, TRBD1 (5 bases). Germline V gene data show CDR1 as LNHDA and CDR2 as SQIVND (reference sequence). This CDR3 has 12 amino acids. V lost 11 bases and J 1 base, leaving 11 bases between the germline ends. CDR3 nucleotide sequence: TGTGCCGCCCTGGGGCAGAACACTGAAGCTTTCTTT. This translates into CAALGQNTEAFF.

This clone appeared once. V usage is TRBV28 and J usage is TRBJ2-3; TRBD2 matches at 8 bases. The ends lost 7 bases at V and 0 bases at J; junction bases unmatched: 3. The CDR3 has 14 amino acids. Germline V gene data show CDR1 as MDHEN and CDR2 as SYDVKM. The CDR3 coding sequence is TGTGCCAGCACCCAGCGGGGGAGCACAGATACGCAGTATTTT. Protein product: CASTQRGSTDTQYF.

The V and J genes are TRBV4-1 and TRBJ1-1, with D possibly matching TRBD1 (5 bases). V lost 1 base, J lost 4 bases, and 10 bases lay in between. CDR3 length: 14 residues. Germline V gene data show CDR1 as MGHRA and CDR2 as YSYEKL. The CDR3 coding sequence is TGCGCCAGCAGCCAAGGACAGTTGGGCACTGAAGCTTTCTTT. Translated: CASSQGQLGTEAFF.

V and J are TRBV4-2 and TRBJ2-1; 8 nucleotides line up with TRBD2. Germline loops: CDR1 LGHNA, CDR2 YNFKEQ. The CDR3 spans 14 residues. Unmatched junction bases numbered 3, after V lost 0 bases and J lost 8 bases. The CDR3, as DNA: TGTGCCAGCAGCCAAGAGGCGGGGGGCTATGAGCAGTTCTTC. Amino acids: CASSQEAGGYEQFF.

This chain joins TRBV10-2 and TRBJ2-7; D ambiguous. CDR1 and CDR2 (germline): WSHSY, SAAADI. CDR3 length: 13 residues. Trimming pared 6 bases from V and 6 bases from J, leaving 15 bases between. In nucleotides, the CDR3 is TGCGCCAGCAGACCCGCCTGGACCGGCGAGCAGTACTTC. Amino acids: CASRPAWTGEQYF.

V usage is TRBV27 and J usage is TRBJ2-4; D remains unclear. Germline loops: CDR1 MNHEY, CDR2 SMNVEV (reference sequence). This CDR3 comprises 12 residues. V was trimmed by 11 bases and J by 8 bases, leaving 16 bases between them. CDR3 sequence (DNA): TGTGCCGTTGTACGTTTTAGAGACATTCAGTACTTC. This translates into CAVVRFRDIQYF.

The chain has TRBV19 and TRBJ2-7; 10 bases agree with TRBD1. Germline CDR1 is LNHDA and CDR2 is SQIVND (reference sequence). V lost 5 bases and J lost 4; bases outside the gene matches: 2. The CDR3 length is 13 residues. The CDR3 coding sequence is TGTGCCAGTAGTTCGGGACAGGGGTACGAGCAGTACTTC. Translating it yields CASSSGQGYEQYF.

The CDR3 spells CASSQGYSGDFTGELFF. The CDR3 DNA reads TGTGCCAGCAGCCAAGGCTATAGCGGAGATTTCACCGGGGAGCTGTTTTTT. The chain is built from TRBV14 and TRBJ2-2; perhaps TRBD2 as D (6 bases). Germline lookup yields CDR1 SGHDN and CDR2 FVKESK. This CDR3 has 17 amino acids. V lost 1 base and J 4 bases, leaving 16 bases between the germline ends. Drawing the rest from reference TRBV14 and TRBJ2-2, the complete variable domain is EAGVTQFPSHSVIEKGQTVTLRCDPISGHDNLYWYRRVMGKEIKFLLHFVKESKQDESGMPNNRFLAERTGGTYSTLKVQPAELEDSGVYFCASSQGYSGDFTGELFFGEGSRLTVL.

This chain links TRBV6-1 with TRBJ2-1, with TRBD2 identical over 9 bases. CDR1 and CDR2 from the germline V gene are MNHNS and SASEGT. Trimming at V came to 5 bases and at J to 3 bases, leaving 2 bases not matched to a gene. This CDR3 comprises 14 residues. The CDR3 region is CASSLAGDYNEQFF. In nucleotides, the CDR3 is TGTGCCAGCAGTTTAGCGGGAGACTACAATGAGCAGTTCTTC.

V gene TRBV19 combines with J gene TRBJ1-1; no clear D gene. Germline CDR1 and CDR2: LNHDA and SQIVND (reference sequence). This CDR3 has 15 residues. V lost 5 bases and J lost 2, with 15 bases in between. CDR3 nucleotides: TGTGCCAGTAGTCCCCGAACGGACGACAACACTGAAGCTTTCTTT. As protein: CASSPRTDDNTEAFF.

The chain has TRBV28 and TRBJ2-5, with D tentatively TRBD2 (6 bases). This CDR3 comprises 14 residues. Germline loops: CDR1 MDHEN, CDR2 SYDVKM. The V and J ends lost 2 bases and 5 bases respectively, with 12 bases between them. The chain's CDR3 is CASSLQGGGETQYF. CDR3 bases: TGTGCCAGCAGTTTACAGGGAGGTGGGGAGACCCAGTACTTC.

The J gene is TRBJ1-4, the V gene TRBV5-8; D is ambiguous. Germline V gene sequence: CDR1 SGHTS, CDR2 YDEGEE. This CDR3 is 12 amino acids long. V gave up 0 bases and J gave up 8 bases, with 5 bases separating them. The CDR3 bases are TGTGCCAGCAGCTTGGACGGGGAAAAACTGTTTTTT. This translates into CASSLDGEKLFF.

The J gene is TRBJ2-2, the V gene TRBV27, with D tentatively TRBD2 (6 bases). V lost 5 bases and J 4 bases, leaving 11 bases between the germline ends. Germline-derived CDR1 and CDR2 are MNHEY and SMNVEV (reference sequence). The CDR3 runs 14 residues. The CDR3, as DNA: TGTGCCAGCAGTCCGGGACTTATCACCGGGGAGCTGTTTTTT. Its translation is CASSPGLITGELFF.

CDR3 region: CASSDGTDNEKLFF. DNA of the CDR3: TGTGCCAGCAGTGATGGGACAGATAATGAAAAACTGTTTTTT. J is TRBJ1-4 and V is TRBV6-5; 7 nucleotides match TRBD1. The germline V gene has CDR1 MNHEY and CDR2 SVGAGI. Trimming cost V 5 bases and J 4 bases; bases outside gene matches: 4. This CDR3 region has 14 residues.